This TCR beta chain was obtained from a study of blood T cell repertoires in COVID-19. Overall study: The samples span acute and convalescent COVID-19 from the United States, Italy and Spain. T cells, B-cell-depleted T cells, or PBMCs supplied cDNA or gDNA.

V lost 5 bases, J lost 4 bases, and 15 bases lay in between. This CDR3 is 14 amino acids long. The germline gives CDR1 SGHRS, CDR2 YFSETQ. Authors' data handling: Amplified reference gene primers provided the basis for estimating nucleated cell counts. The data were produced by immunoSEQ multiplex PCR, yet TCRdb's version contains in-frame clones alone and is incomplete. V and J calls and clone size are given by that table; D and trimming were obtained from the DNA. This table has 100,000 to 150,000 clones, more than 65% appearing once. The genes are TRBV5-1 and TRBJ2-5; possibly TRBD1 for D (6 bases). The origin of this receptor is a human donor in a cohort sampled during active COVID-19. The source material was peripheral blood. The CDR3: CASRTLGAGETQYF. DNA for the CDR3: TGCGCCAGCAGGACGCTGGGGGCAGGAGAGACCCAGTACTTC. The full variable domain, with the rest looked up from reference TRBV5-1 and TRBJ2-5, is KAGVTQTPRYLIKTRGQQVTLSCSPISGHRSVSWYQQTPGQGLQFLFEYFSETQRNKGNFPGRFSGRQFSNSRSEMNVSTLELGDSALYLCASRTLGAGETQYFGPGTRLLVL.